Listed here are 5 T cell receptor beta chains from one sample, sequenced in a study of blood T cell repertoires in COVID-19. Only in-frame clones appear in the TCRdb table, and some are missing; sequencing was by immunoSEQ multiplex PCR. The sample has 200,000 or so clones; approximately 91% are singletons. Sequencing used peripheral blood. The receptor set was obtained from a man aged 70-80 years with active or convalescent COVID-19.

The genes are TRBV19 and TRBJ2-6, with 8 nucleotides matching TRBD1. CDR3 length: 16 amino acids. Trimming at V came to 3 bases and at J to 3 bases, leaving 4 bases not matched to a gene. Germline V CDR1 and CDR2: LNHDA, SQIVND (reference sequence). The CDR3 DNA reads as TGTGCCAGTAGTATCGCAGGGGGCGATGGGGCCAACGTCCTGACTTTC. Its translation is CASSIAGGDGANVLTF.

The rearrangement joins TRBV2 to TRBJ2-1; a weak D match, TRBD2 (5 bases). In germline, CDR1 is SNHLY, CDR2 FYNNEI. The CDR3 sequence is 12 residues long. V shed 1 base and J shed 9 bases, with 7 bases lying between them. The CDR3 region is CASSEGRGEQFF. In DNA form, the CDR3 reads TGTGCCAGCAGTGAAGGTCGGGGTGAGCAGTTCTTC.

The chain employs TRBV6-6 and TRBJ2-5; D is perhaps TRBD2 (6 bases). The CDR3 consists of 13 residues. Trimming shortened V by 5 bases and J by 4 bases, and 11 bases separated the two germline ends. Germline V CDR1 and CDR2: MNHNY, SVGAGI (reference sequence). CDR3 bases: TGTGCCAGCAGTCGCCGGGAGACAGAGACCCAGTACTTC. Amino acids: CASSRRETETQYF.

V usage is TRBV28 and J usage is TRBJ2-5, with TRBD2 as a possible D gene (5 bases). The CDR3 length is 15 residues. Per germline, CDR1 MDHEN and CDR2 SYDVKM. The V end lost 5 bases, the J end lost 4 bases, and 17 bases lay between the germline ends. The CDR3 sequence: CASSGSGSGSETQYF. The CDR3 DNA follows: TGTGCCAGCAGTGGAAGCGGCTCCGGGTCAGAGACCCAGTACTTC.

Here the CDR3 reads CASSSTTGYTEAFF. The DNA for the CDR3 is TGTGCCAGCAGTTCAACTACAGGGTACACTGAAGCTTTCTTT. This chain connects TRBV28 to TRBJ1-1, with a tentative D call TRBD1 (6 bases). The V end lost 4 bases, the J end lost 3 bases, and 12 bases lay between the germline ends. The CDR3 is made up of 14 amino acids. Germline assignment: CDR1 MDHEN and CDR2 SYDVKM.